The TCR beta chain described here comes from a study of T-cell reconstitution after alpha-beta-depleted transplantation in children (dated by TCRdb to 2016 to 2017). For the study in its entirety: T-cell immune reconstitution after TCRalphabeta/CD19-depleted allogeneic hematopoietic cell transplantation in children was quantitatively tracked in the study by means of TCR repertoire profiling.

Regarding this clonotype: Its binding antigen is unknown. No per-base quality is available; no much larger clone lies one base away.

The intended sense of this specimen's treatment or condition label: allogeneic hematopoietic cell transplantation with graft depleted of TCRalphabeta T cells and CD19 B cells. TCRalphabeta/CD19-depleted allogeneic hematopoietic cell grafts were given to the transplant recipients, all of whom were children. Overall study outcomes, separate from this receptor: In some patients, high TCRbeta diversity at day 60 was attributed to recipient T cells and intrathymic progenitors that had survived conditioning. Hyperexpanded clone frequencies declined over subsequent months; after one year, T-cell counts and TCRbeta diversity were mostly attributed to newly produced T cells. The apparently early recovery of alphabetaT-cell counts about two months after transplant reportedly depended on only several hundred rapidly expanded clones that came from non-depleted graft cells.

The V end loses 6 bases and the J end loses 5 bases, and a stretch of 19 bases separates them. The CDR3, from cysteine to phenylalanine, totals 15 residues. Solely the CDR3 DNA is kept, with 45 bases framed from the first base. Library prep was done by PCR. The instrument given in TCRdb is Illumina HiSeq 2500. Molecular barcoding was employed in the preparation of TCR libraries, with unique molecular identifiers being used to normalize TCRbeta repertoire quantification. The public reads were quality trimmed at Q25 with fastp and then assembled into clones with MiXCR by TCRdb, keeping productive beta chains. Rows are combined by CDR3 protein, so each entry shows the most common genes and DNA. This sample lists around 370,000 distinct CDR3 sequences; about 16% were detected once. The ten largest clones represent about 41% of the sample.

The sequence derives from a male patient between 2 and 15 years old who had a stem cell transplant for acute lymphoblastic leukemia, so the T cells may come from the graft donor. The sequencing here drew on PBMCs, mostly from graft donor cells, taken 360 days after TCRalphabeta/CD19-depleted stem cell transplant. The rearrangement combines TRBV12-3 or TRBV12-4 with TRBJ2-5; no D segment can be confidently identified. The CDR3 amino acid sequence is: CASSPGVSAGETQYF. The base sequence is TGTGCCAGCAGCCCGGGTGTCAGCGCTGGGGAGACCCAGTACTTC.